This note documents a single T cell receptor (beta chain) sequence. The data were obtained in a study of blood T cell repertoires in COVID-19. Study as a whole: Researchers got acute and convalescent COVID-19 samples from the United States, Italy and Spain. From T cells, B-cell-depleted T cells, or PBMCs came the material, which was cDNA or gDNA.

Sequencing used immunoSEQ multiplex PCR; TCRdb keeps in-frame clones, though not all of them. The sample carries roughly 200,000 clones, 85% recorded once. V dropped 2 bases and J dropped 10; count of bases not matched to a gene: 5. CDR3 size: 15 residues. Germline V gene sequence: CDR1 SGHRS, CDR2 YFSETQ. This receptor was obtained from a woman aged 55-70 years with acute or convalescent COVID-19. The sequenced sample consisted of peripheral blood. The chain links TRBV5-1 to TRBJ2-1, with 14 bases matching TRBD2. The CDR3 nucleotides are TGCGCCAGCAGCTTATCCGGGACTAGCGGGAGAGAGCAGTTCTTC. Protein: CASSLSGTSGREQFF.